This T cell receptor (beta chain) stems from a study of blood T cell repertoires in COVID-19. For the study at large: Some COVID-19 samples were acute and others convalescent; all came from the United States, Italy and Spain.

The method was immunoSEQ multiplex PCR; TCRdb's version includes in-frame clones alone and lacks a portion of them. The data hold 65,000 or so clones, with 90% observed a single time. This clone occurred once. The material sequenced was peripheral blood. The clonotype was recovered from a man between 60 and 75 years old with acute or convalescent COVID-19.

The CDR3 sequence is CASSRGTPTESPLHF. The CDR3 DNA sequence: TGTGCCAGCAGTAGAGGGACTCCAACAGAGTCACCCCTCCACTTT. The chain links TRBV6-5 to TRBJ1-6; D may be TRBD1 (5 bases). Looked up from germline, CDR1 is MNHEY and CDR2 is SVGAGI. The ends were cut back, 5 bases at V and 10 bases at J, with 18 bases in the middle. This CDR3 contains 15 residues.